A single sample is the source of the 19 T cell receptor beta chains below, sequenced in a study of T cell repertoires in cytomegalovirus infection. In TCRdb, the reads were re-called with MiXCR into one record per CDR3 protein. The sample records some 800,000 distinct CDR3 sequences, under 35% being singletons. No antigen is known for these receptors. The starting material was cultured CD8+ T cells from PBMCs, obtained from culture after CMV antigen stimulation. The source is a human donor in good health (CMV status not recorded). Some clones in this sample may be carry-over from other donors' samples.

There are a few counts of this clonotype. The J gene is TRBJ1-1, the V gene TRBV4-2; no definite D call. CDR3 length: 15 amino acids. Germline CDR1 LGHNA, CDR2 YNFKEQ. The V and J ends lost 3 bases and 1 base respectively, with 12 bases between them. CDR3 sequence reads: CASSHILAGNTEAFF. In nucleotides, the CDR3 is TGTGCCAGCAGCCATATTCTGGCCGGGAACACTGAAGCTTTCTTT.

This clonotype was found many times. The CDR3 DNA is TGTGCCAGTCTGGGGTGGAGTAATTCACCCCTCCACTTT. Translation gives CASLGWSNSPLHF. This rearrangement joins TRBV7-2 to TRBJ1-6, with D hard to call. The V end lost 9 bases, the J end lost 6 bases, and 12 bases lay between the germline ends. The CDR3 extends over 13 amino acids. In germline, CDR1 is SGHTA, CDR2 FQGNSA. Variable domain in full (rest from reference TRBV7-2 and TRBJ1-6): GAGVSQSPSNKVTEKGKDVELRCDPISGHTALYWYRQSLGQGLEFLIYFQGNSAPDKSGLPSDRFSAERTGGSVSTLTIQRTQQEDSAVYLCASLGWSNSPLHFGNGTRLTVT.

The V and J genes are TRBV4-1 and TRBJ2-7; tentatively, D is TRBD1 (6 bases). The V gene lost 4 bases and the J gene lost 2 bases, with 15 bases spanning the gap. The CDR3 totals 15 residues. CDR1 is MGHRA and CDR2 is YSYEKL in the germline V gene. CDR3 sequence reads: CASSRDMRQAYEQYF. The CDR3 DNA reads TGCGCCAGCAGCCGGGACATGAGACAGGCCTACGAGCAGTACTTC.

This chain joins TRBV27 and TRBJ2-2; weak D call: TRBD1 (6 bases). The germline V gene encodes CDR1 MNHEY and CDR2 SMNVEV (reference sequence). The ends were cut back, 5 bases at V and 4 bases at J, with 11 bases in the middle. CDR3 length: 14 amino acids. The CDR3 loop is CASSDQTGTGELFF. The DNA of the CDR3 is TGTGCCAGCAGTGACCAGACAGGCACCGGGGAGCTGTTTTTT.

The chain couples TRBV10-3 to TRBJ1-2; D may be TRBD1 (6 bases). Trimming took off 2 bases at V and 7 bases at J, with 14 bases between the two ends. The length of the CDR3 is 14 residues. The germline V gene encodes CDR1 ENHRY and CDR2 SYGVKD. CDR3 in DNA: TGTGCCATCAGTGAGGGACAGCTACCGGGTGGCTACACCTTC. Protein sequence: CAISEGQLPGGYTF.

In this sample, this clonotype turned up once. The chain couples TRBV7-3 to TRBJ2-3; 12 nucleotides align to TRBD1. The CDR3 extends over 18 amino acids. From germline, CDR1 is SGHTA and CDR2 FQGTGA. V shed 5 bases and J 6 bases; nucleotides not matched to a gene: 15. The CDR3 region has the DNA TGTGCCAGCAGCCTAGGACCGGGACAGGGGGCCTCCGGGGATACGCAGTATTTT. This gives the protein CASSLGPGQGASGDTQYF.

The chain links TRBV2 to TRBJ2-4; D not certain. The germline CDR1 and CDR2 sequences are SNHLY and FYNNEI. This CDR3 has 14 amino acids. Trimming removed 1 base from V and 1 base from J, with 5 bases in between. In DNA form, the CDR3 reads TGTGCCAGCAGTGAAGTGGGGGCCAAAAACATTCAGTACTTC. It codes for CASSEVGAKNIQYF.

This chain uses TRBV6-1 with TRBJ2-3; 8 bases agree with TRBD2. Trimming removed 4 bases from V and 4 bases from J; junction bases left unmatched: 7. The CDR3 consists of 15 residues. Germline CDR1 and CDR2: MNHNS and SASEGT. The CDR3 protein is CASSVRRGVPDTQYF. The CDR3 nucleotides read TGTGCCAGCAGTGTCAGGCGGGGGGTACCAGATACGCAGTATTTT.

A few counts support this clonotype. V is TRBV27 and J is TRBJ2-7; TRBD2 matches at 8 bases. J was trimmed by 5 bases and V by 2 bases; bases with no gene match: 17. Germline CDR1 reads MNHEY; CDR2 reads SMNVEV (reference sequence). CDR3 length equals 18 residues. For the CDR3, the DNA is TGTGCCAGCAGTTTAAATACACCCGGGGGGGCCCCCCGTCACGAGCAGTACTTC. It specifies CASSLNTPGGAPRHEQYF.

This clonotype was found a few times. This rearrangement joins TRBV24-1 to TRBJ2-1; unclear D gene. Germline CDR1 and CDR2: KGHDR and SFDVKD. The CDR3 has 13 amino acids. The V and J ends lost 5 bases and 4 bases respectively, with 8 bases between them. DNA of the CDR3: TGTGCCACCAGTGGTGTCAGATACAATGAGCAGTTCTTC. Translating it yields CATSGVRYNEQFF.

The table lists this clonotype with many counts. The chain combines TRBV7-6 with TRBJ1-4; D ambiguous. Germline CDR1 reads SGHVS; CDR2 reads FNYEAQ. V was trimmed by 0 bases and J by 0 bases, leaving 5 bases between them. This CDR3 region has 15 residues. The CDR3 here is CASSLARATNEKLFF. Here the CDR3 DNA reads TGTGCCAGCAGCTTAGCAAGGGCAACTAATGAAAAACTGTTTTTT.

In this sample, this clonotype turned up a few times. The chain has TRBV7-9 and TRBJ1-4, with 7 bases identical to TRBD1. CDR1 and CDR2 from the germline V gene are SEHNR and FQNEAQ (reference sequence). Unmatched junction bases numbered 6, after V lost 1 base and J lost 1 base. The CDR3 runs to 17 residues. CDR3 in amino acids: CASSLVIWDRTNEKLFF. The CDR3 DNA follows: TGTGCCAGCAGCTTAGTAATTTGGGACAGAACTAATGAAAAACTGTTTTTT.

The J gene is TRBJ2-3, the V gene TRBV28; 11 positions agree with TRBD1. Germline CDR1 MDHEN, CDR2 SYDVKM. V gave up 6 bases and J gave up 5 bases; unmatched junction bases: 7. The CDR3 extends over 15 amino acids. The CDR3 DNA follows: TGTGCCAGCAGCCGGGACAGGGGGGCGGAAGATACGCAGTATTTT. Amino acids: CASSRDRGAEDTQYF.

The chain is built from TRBV27 and TRBJ1-1, with D unclear. Looked up from germline, CDR1 is MNHEY and CDR2 is SMNVEV (reference sequence). This CDR3 comprises 12 residues. V was cut by 7 bases and J by 2 bases, with 8 bases left in between. The CDR3 DNA reads TGTGCCAGCATCGCACCTAACACTGAAGCTTTCTTT. Encoded protein: CASIAPNTEAFF.

The chain is built from TRBV5-6 and TRBJ2-1; D is unresolved. CDR1 SGHDT and CDR2 YYEEEE come from the germline V gene. V was cut by 4 bases and J by 0 bases, with 14 bases left in between. The CDR3 loop spans 16 amino acids. The chain's CDR3 is CASSHGAATSYNEQFF. The CDR3 coding sequence is TGTGCCAGCAGCCACGGCGCAGCCACCTCCTACAATGAGCAGTTCTTC.

This clonotype was detected a few times. The chain joins TRBV5-8 to TRBJ2-5; D is ambiguous. This CDR3 is 15 amino acids long. V lost 0 bases and J 0 bases, leaving 9 bases between the germline ends. Germline CDR1 SGHTS, CDR2 YDEGEE. DNA for the CDR3: TGTGCCAGCAGCTTGGACCGGGCGTACCAAGAGACCCAGTACTTC. Its protein is CASSLDRAYQETQYF.

This rearrangement joins TRBV9 to TRBJ1-4, with D possibly matching TRBD1 (6 bases). This CDR3 comprises 16 residues. V was shortened by 3 bases and J by 4 bases, with 16 bases between the two germline ends. The germline V gene encodes CDR1 SGDLS and CDR2 YYNGEE. The CDR3 reads CASSGHHGGGNEKLFF. The CDR3 DNA is TGTGCCAGCAGCGGACACCATGGAGGGGGTAATGAAAAACTGTTTTTT.

This clonotype came up a few times. This chain links TRBV7-2 with TRBJ2-5; no clear D. Germline V gene sequence: CDR1 SGHTA, CDR2 FQGNSA. The CDR3 runs 13 residues. Trimming shortened V by 2 bases and J by 4 bases, and 8 bases separated the two germline ends. The CDR3 bases are TGTGCCAGCAGCTTACCTCTAATAGAGACCCAGTACTTC. It encodes CASSLPLIETQYF.

This clonotype was detected only once. This chain joins TRBV7-2 and TRBJ1-2; no clear D gene. V was pared by 2 bases and J by 2 bases, with 18 bases between. The CDR3 runs 17 residues. Per the germline V gene, CDR1 is SGHTA and CDR2 is FQGNSA. DNA of the CDR3: TGTGCCAGCAGCTTACACCCGACCGCCAACACCAACTATGGCTACACCTTC. It codes for CASSLHPTANTNYGYTF.